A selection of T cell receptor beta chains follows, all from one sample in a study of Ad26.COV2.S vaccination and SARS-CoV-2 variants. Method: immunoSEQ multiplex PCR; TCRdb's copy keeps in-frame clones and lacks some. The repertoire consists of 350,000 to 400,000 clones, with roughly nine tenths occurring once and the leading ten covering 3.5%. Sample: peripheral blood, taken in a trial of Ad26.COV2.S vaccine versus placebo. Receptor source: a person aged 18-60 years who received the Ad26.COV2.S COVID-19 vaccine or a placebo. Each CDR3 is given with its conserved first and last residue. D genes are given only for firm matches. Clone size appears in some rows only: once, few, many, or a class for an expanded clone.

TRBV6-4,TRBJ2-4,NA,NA,TGTGCCAGCAGTCTTTATGCGGGGGCGGGAAACATTCAGTACTTC,CASSLYAGAGNIQYF
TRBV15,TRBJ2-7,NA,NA,TGTGCCACCAGCAGAGATTATTCCTCCGAGCAGTACTTC,CATSRDYSSEQYF
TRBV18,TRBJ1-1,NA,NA,TGTGCCAGCTCACCCCGACAGGAGAACACTGAAGCTTTCTTT,CASSPRQENTEAFF
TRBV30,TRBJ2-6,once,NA,TGTGCCTGGAGTACAAGACAGGTCGCCTCTGGGGCCAACGTCCTGACTTTC,CAWSTRQVASGANVLTF
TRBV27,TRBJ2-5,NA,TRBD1,TGTGCCAGCAGTTTTGACAGGGGATCGGCCCAAGAGACCCAGTACTTC,CASSFDRGSAQETQYF
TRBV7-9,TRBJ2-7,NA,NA,TGTGCCAGCAGCTTAGTCGGGGCAGGGTTAATTTACGAGCAGTACTTC,CASSLVGAGLIYEQYF
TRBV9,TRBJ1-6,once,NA,TGTGCCAGCAGCGCGCAGTTAAACTCCTATAATTCACCCCTCCACTTT,CASSAQLNSYNSPLHF
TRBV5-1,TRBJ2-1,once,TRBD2,TGCGCCAGCAGCTTGTTACTAGCGCAGTACAATGAGCAGTTCTTC,CASSLLLAQYNEQFF
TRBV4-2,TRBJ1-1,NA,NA,TGTGCCAGCAGCCAGGGGGAGAGGAACACTGAAGCTTTCTTT,CASSQGERNTEAFF
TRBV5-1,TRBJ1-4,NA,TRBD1,TGCGCCAGCAGCTCCACAGGGGTTAATGAAAAACTGTTTTTT,CASSSTGVNEKLFF
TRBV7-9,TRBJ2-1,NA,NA,TGTGCCAGCAGCTTAGACTATAGCGGAGACTCCTACAATGAGCAGTTCTTC,CASSLDYSGDSYNEQFF
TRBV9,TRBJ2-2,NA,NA,TGTGCCAGCAGCGTAGTCCCCCTCGCGAACACCGGGGAGCTGTTTTTT,CASSVVPLANTGELFF
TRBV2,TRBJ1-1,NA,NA,TGTGCCAGCAGGCCCAGGGTTACTGAAGCTTTCTTT,CASRPRVTEAFF
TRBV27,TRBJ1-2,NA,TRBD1,TGTGCCAGCAGTACAGGACAGGGGGCTTATGGCTACACCTTC,CASSTGQGAYGYTF
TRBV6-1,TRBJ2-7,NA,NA,TGTGCCAGCAGTGAAGTCGACAGCTACGAGCAGTACTTC,CASSEVDSYEQYF
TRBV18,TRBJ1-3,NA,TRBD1,TGTGCCAGCTCAGCGACGGGACAGGAGGGAAACACCATATATTTT,CASSATGQEGNTIYF
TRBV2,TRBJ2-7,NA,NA,TGTGCCAGCAGGCTAGAAGCACAGGGGCCAAGGGGGGACTTC,CASRLEAQGPRGDF
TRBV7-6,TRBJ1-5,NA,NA,TGTGCCAGCAGCCTTCAACCAAATCAGCCCCAGCATTTT,CASSLQPNQPQHF
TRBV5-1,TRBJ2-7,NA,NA,TGCGCCAGTAGGGCCTTTGGGTTCGGATCCTACGAGCAGTACTTC,CASRAFGFGSYEQYF
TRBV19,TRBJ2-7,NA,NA,TGTGCCAGTAGTAACACAGGACAATCCTACGAGCAGTACTTC,CASSNTGQSYEQYF
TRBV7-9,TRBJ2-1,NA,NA,TGTGCCAGCAGTGGGGAAGGGACCTATGAGCAGTTCTTC,CASSGEGTYEQFF
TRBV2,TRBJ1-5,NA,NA,TGTGCCAGCAGTGCGCAGGCGTATAGCAATCAGCCCCAGCATTTT,CASSAQAYSNQPQHF
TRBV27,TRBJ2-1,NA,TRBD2,TGTGCCAGCAGTTCGACTAGCGGGGGGGCCGAAGTCGACAATGAGCAGTTCTTC,CASSSTSGGAEVDNEQFF
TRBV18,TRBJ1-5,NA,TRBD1,TGTGCCAGCTCAAGATCCTACCCCGGGACAGGTGGCAATCAGCCCCAGCATTTT,CASSRSYPGTGGNQPQHF
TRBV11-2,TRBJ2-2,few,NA,TGTGCCAGCAGCTTAAACCCAGGCTCTATCGGGGAGCTGTTTTTT,CASSLNPGSIGELFF
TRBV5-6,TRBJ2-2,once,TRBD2,TGTGCCAGCAGCTTGAGACTAGCGGGGCGGGACGGGGAGCTGTTTTTT,CASSLRLAGRDGELFF
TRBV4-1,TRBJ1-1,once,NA,TGCGCCAGCAGCCAAGCACCACAGGCCAGTGAAGCTTTCTTT,CASSQAPQASEAFF
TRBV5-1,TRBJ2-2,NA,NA,TGCGCCAGCGCCATGGACGGAGACCGTCGTGGCACCGGGGAGCTGTTTTTT,CASAMDGDRRGTGELFF
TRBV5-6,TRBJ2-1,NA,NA,TGTGCCAGCAGCTTGGAATCCTCCCTCCCCTACAATGAGCAGTTCTTC,CASSLESSLPYNEQFF
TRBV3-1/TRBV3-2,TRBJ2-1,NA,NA,TGTGCCAGCAGCCAAGAGGTCCTAGCCGATGAGCAGTTCTTC,CASSQEVLADEQFF
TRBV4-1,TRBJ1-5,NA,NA,TGCGCCAGCAGACAAGACCCGGGGAAGGGGCTAGGGCAGAGCAATCAGCCCCAGCATTTT,CASRQDPGKGLGQSNQPQHF
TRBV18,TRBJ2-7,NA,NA,TGTGCCAGCTCACAATCTCTCTACGAGCAGTACTTC,CASSQSLYEQYF
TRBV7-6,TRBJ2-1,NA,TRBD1,TGTGCCAGCAGCCCAGACAGGGGTAGGAACAATGAGCAGTTCTTC,CASSPDRGRNNEQFF
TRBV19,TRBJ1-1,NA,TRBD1,TGTGCCAGTAGTGGGGTTGGGACAGGGGACACTGAAGCTTTCTTT,CASSGVGTGDTEAFF
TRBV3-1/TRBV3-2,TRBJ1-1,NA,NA,TGTGCCAGCAGCCAAGTTAGCGGCACAAGGGCAGGTGAAGCTTTCTTT,CASSQVSGTRAGEAFF
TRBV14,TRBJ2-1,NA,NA,TGTGCCAGCAGCCAAGTCTTCAGGGCCGATGAGCAGTTCTTC,CASSQVFRADEQFF
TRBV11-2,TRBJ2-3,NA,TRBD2,TGTGCCAGCAGCGGGCCGGGACTAGGGGCAGATACGCAGTATTTT,CASSGPGLGADTQYF
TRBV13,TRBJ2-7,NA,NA,TGTGCCAGCAGCTTAGGCACACCGGGCAGGGAGCAGTACTTC,CASSLGTPGREQYF
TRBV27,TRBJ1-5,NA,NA,TGTGCCAGCAGTTCGGGCCTCTCTGGCCAGCCCCAGCATTTT,CASSSGLSGQPQHF
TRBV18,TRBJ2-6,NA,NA,TGTGCCAGCTCACCAGGGGTGGCTGGGGCCAACGTCCTGACTTTC,CASSPGVAGANVLTF